The rows below give T cell receptor beta chains drawn from one sample of a study of T cells in Graves' hyperthyroidism and ophthalmopathy. MiXCR, run by TCRdb on the multiplex PCR reads, gives a single entry per CDR3 protein. The profile shows around 300,000 distinct CDR3 sequences, approximately 14% of them singletons. Sequences were obtained from blood. These TCRs come from a woman aged 35 to 49 with Graves' hyperthyroidism. Each CDR3 is given with its conserved first and last residue. A D gene is named only where the DNA matches it firmly. Rows give clone size only sometimes, using once, few, many, or a class for an expanded clone.

length,V,D,size,J,DNA,CDR3
10,TRBV24-1,-,many,TRBJ1-1,TGTGCCATACTCAACACTGAAGCTTTCTTT,CAILNTEAFF
14,TRBV7-9,-,many,TRBJ2-1,TGTGCCAGCAGCGAATACCGGGACTTCCATGAGCAGTTCTTC,CASSEYRDFHEQFF
15,TRBV20-1,-,-,TRBJ2-5,TGCAGTGCTAGAGATATAGGGACACGACTAGAGACCCAGTACTTC,CSARDIGTRLETQYF
15,TRBV5-1,TRBD2,many,TRBJ2-7,TGCGCCAGCAGCTTCGGACTAGCGGGATGGTACGAGCAGTACTTC,CASSFGLAGWYEQYF
13,TRBV7-2,-,many,TRBJ2-1,TGTGCCAGCAGCCCTTACGCTTACAATGAGCAGTTCTTC,CASSPYAYNEQFF
16,TRBV7-2,-,many,TRBJ2-5,TGTGCCAGCAGCCTGGGGGTCAGGCGGATATCGGAGACCCAGTACTTC,CASSLGVRRISETQYF
13,TRBV6-1,-,many,TRBJ2-1,TGTGCCAGCAGTGAAGTCCCCAGCAATGAGCAGTTCTTC,CASSEVPSNEQFF
13,TRBV28,TRBD1,-,TRBJ1-2,TGTGCCAGCAGCCCTCAGGGGGACTATGGCTACACCTTC,CASSPQGDYGYTF
16,TRBV28,-,many,TRBJ2-1,TGTGCCAGCAGTTCCCCAGTGCTCTTCGAGGGCAATGAGCAGTTCTTC,CASSSPVLFEGNEQFF
13,TRBV15,-,-,TRBJ2-1,TGTGCCACCAGCAGACCCGGCTGGAATGAGCAGTTCTTC,CATSRPGWNEQFF
15,TRBV12-3/TRBV12-4,-,many,TRBJ2-7,TGTGCCAGCAGTTTAAGGTCCGGGATTACCTACGAGCAGTACTTC,CASSLRSGITYEQYF
14,TRBV5-1,-,many,TRBJ1-1,TGCGCCAGCAGCTGGAACCAGGAGAACACTGAAGCTTTCTTT,CASSWNQENTEAFF
13,TRBV28,-,many,TRBJ1-5,TGTGCCAGCAGGGGTGGAAGCAATCAGCCCCAGCATTTT,CASRGGSNQPQHF
14,TRBV6-1,-,many,TRBJ2-3,TGTGCCAGCAGGAGGGCCCTAGGGGCAGATACGCAGTATTTT,CASRRALGADTQYF
17,TRBV3-1,TRBD1,many,TRBJ1-2,TGTGCCAGCAGCCAACCCGAGTACAGGGGGGTGGAGGATGGCTACACCTTC,CASSQPEYRGVEDGYTF
14,TRBV7-8,-,-,TRBJ1-1,TGTGCCAGCAGCTATTGGACGGAGAACACTGAAGCTTTCTTT,CASSYWTENTEAFF
14,TRBV3-1,-,many,TRBJ1-4,TGTGCCAGCAGCCTGCGCCCGGCTAATGAAAAACTGTTTTTT,CASSLRPANEKLFF
16,TRBV20-1,-,many,TRBJ2-1,TGCAGTGCTAGAGACCCGCTAGAAAGCTCCTACAATGAGCAGTTCTTC,CSARDPLESSYNEQFF
15,TRBV6-6,TRBD2,many,TRBJ2-7,TGTGCCAGCAGTTACACTAGCGGGCTCTCCTACGAGCAGTACTTC,CASSYTSGLSYEQYF
13,TRBV25-1,-,many,TRBJ1-2,TGTGCCAGCAGGATGGGAGGGGTGCTTGGCTACACCTTC,CASRMGGVLGYTF
15,TRBV30,TRBD1,few,TRBJ2-5,TGTGCCTGGAGGCCCGGACAGGGGGCAGGGGAGACCCAGTACTTC,CAWRPGQGAGETQYF
15,TRBV2,-,many,TRBJ2-7,TGTGCCAGCAGTGCTTTCCAGGGTCATACCTACGAGCAGTACTTC,CASSAFQGHTYEQYF
15,TRBV30,-,many,TRBJ1-3,TGTGCCTGGAGTGTGTCCACACACTCTGGAAACACCATATATTTT,CAWSVSTHSGNTIYF
11,TRBV29-1,-,many,TRBJ2-3,TGCAGCGTTGAAGTGGCAGATACGCAGTATTTT,CSVEVADTQYF
18,TRBV3-1,-,many,TRBJ1-2,TGTGCCAGCAGCCAAGAAAGGATCGTGGCAGCCTTGGACTATGGCTACACCTTC,CASSQERIVAALDYGYTF
18,TRBV7-2,TRBD1,many,TRBJ1-5,TGTGCCAGCAGCTTAGGGGTTCCGGGACAGAAAGCGAATCAGCCCCAGCATTTT,CASSLGVPGQKANQPQHF
15,TRBV7-9,-,many,TRBJ2-1,TGTGCCAGCAGCTTCGCGTCAATCCGATACGATGAGCAGTTCTTC,CASSFASIRYDEQFF
15,TRBV12-5,-,many,TRBJ1-3,TGTGCTAGTGGCAGAACCACGGGTGCTGGAAACACCATATATTTT,CASGRTTGAGNTIYF
12,TRBV6-2/TRBV6-3,-,many,TRBJ1-1,TGTGCCAGCAGTTATTCCAGAGATGAAGCTTTCTTT,CASSYSRDEAFF
16,TRBV7-8,-,many,TRBJ2-7,TGTGCCAGCAGCCCCCCGTTAAGGCAGGGGCCCCACGAGCAGTACTTC,CASSPPLRQGPHEQYF
15,TRBV3-1,-,many,TRBJ1-5,TGTGCCAGCAGCCAAACGACAGTGCCCAATCAGCCCCAGCATTTT,CASSQTTVPNQPQHF
15,TRBV30,TRBD2,many,TRBJ2-7,TGTGCCTGGAATCCAGGACTAGCGGGGGTCGCCGAGCAGTACTTC,CAWNPGLAGVAEQYF
15,TRBV2,TRBD1,many,TRBJ1-6,TGTGCCAGCAGTCTACAGGGGAAGGTTGATTCACCCCTCCACTTT,CASSLQGKVDSPLHF
13,TRBV6-1,TRBD1,few,TRBJ2-2,TGTGCCACCTCGGACAGGTACACCGGGGAGCTGTTTTTT,CATSDRYTGELFF
16,TRBV4-1,TRBD1,-,TRBJ2-1,TGCGCCAGCAGTCAAGTAGGGACAGGGAAGGGCAATGAGCAGTTCTTC,CASSQVGTGKGNEQFF
12,TRBV18,-,many,TRBJ2-7,TGTGCCAGCTCACCCACTCAGGACGAGCAGTACTTC,CASSPTQDEQYF
18,TRBV28,-,many,TRBJ1-5,TGTGCCAGCAGCTCTAAACTAGGACAGACATATAGCAATCAGCCCCAGCATTTT,CASSSKLGQTYSNQPQHF